This entry describes one T cell receptor beta chain. The count of this clone is one. The antigen this receptor binds is unknown. Within one base of it there is no much larger clone, and no base qualities were kept. This entry belongs to a study of chemoradiotherapy in HPV16-positive cancers (dated 2022 in TCRdb). Notes on the research overall: Candidate HPV-specific T-cell clones and common TCR motifs were defined by functional T-cell assays performed on cells from a couple of HPV16-positive patients. Whether T-cell immunity against the HPV oncoproteins E6 and E7 changes during chemoradiotherapy and whether survival is affected by this immunity were examined in the study. Next, the candidate HPV-specific TCRs and motifs were followed in TCR repertoires from around 90 patients with HPV-related cancers.

Because repertoires were sampled repeatedly during chemoradiotherapy, clonal expansion in the tumor microenvironment could be followed. CDR1 and CDR2 were assigned from the germline V gene (reference sequence) as LNHDA and SQIVND. After removal of 3 bases from V and 1 base from J, the junction retains 13 bases not matched to a gene. The CDR3 covers 19 residues, taking in both the cysteine and the phenylalanine. The kept DNA is CDR3 alone, 57 bases in frame from the first base. Receptor amplification or capture employed the immunoSEQ multiplex PCR assay. Held by TCRdb, this immuneACCESS table contains in-frame sequences only and omits some clones. Under half of the omission traces to an unresolved V gene where checked; the cause of the rest is unknown. The sample profile shows fewer than 25,000 clones; around two thirds of them were found once. Of the sample, about 2.4% is held by the ten largest clones.

Beyond this particular receptor, the publication reports: Expansion of candidate HPV-specific clones and E7-related TCR motifs was observed in the tumor microenvironment during treatment, whereas no such expansion was observed for non-HPV-specific T cells. The functional definition of HPV-specific T cells was derived from only a couple of HPV16-positive patients, and the survival association was reported for HPV16-positive patients. Among HPV16-positive patients, expansion of HPV-responsive T cells during chemoradiotherapy was associated with better recurrence-free survival.

The chain was built from TRBV19 and TRBJ2-1, and 9 bases in between align with TRBD2. The biological material was taken from a patient who underwent chemoradiotherapy. This clonotype was obtained from a human donor with HPV-associated anogenital cancer. The DNA sequence follows: TGTGCCAGTAGTATGGCGCGCCTAGCGGGACTTCAATCCTACAATGAGCAGTTCTTC. This yields the protein CASSMARLAGLQSYNEQFF.